What follows are 16 T cell receptor beta chains derived from one specimen sequenced in a study of memory CD4+ T cells and cytomegalovirus serostatus (dated by TCRdb to about 2019). To prepare the library, the immunoSEQ multiplex PCR assay was applied. TCRdb took this table from immuneACCESS and kept in-frame rearrangements with V and J called. Such tables lack part of the clones; where checked against another copy, unresolved V genes explain under half of the gap, and the rest is unexplained. Within this sample are tens of thousands of clones, with roughly 76% of them counted one time only. Of the sample, under 6% is held by the ten largest clones. A FACSAria II was used to sort memory CD4+ T cells, defined as single viable CD3+CD4+CD8-CD45RO+ cells. Material: memory CD4+ T cells from blood. The receptors were sampled from an adult in good health and CMV-seropositive.

This clone appeared a few times. The chain combines TRBV6-1 with TRBJ2-4; D gene uncertain. This CDR3 comprises 15 residues. The germline V gene has CDR1 MNHNS and CDR2 SASEGT. The V end lost 0 bases, the J end lost 0 bases, and 6 bases lay between the germline ends. The CDR3, as DNA: TGTGCCAGCAGTGAAGCTACTCTAGCCAAAAACATTCAGTACTTC. It specifies CASSEATLAKNIQYF.

The chain combines TRBV6-5 with TRBJ1-6; D is unresolved. Germline assignment: CDR1 MNHEY and CDR2 SVGAGI. CDR3 length: 13 amino acids. The V gene lost 5 bases and the J gene lost 8 bases, with 10 bases spanning the gap. The CDR3: CASSEAEDSPLHF. CDR3 DNA sequence: TGTGCCAGCAGTGAAGCAGAGGATTCACCCCTCCACTTT.

The CDR3 loop reads CASSIAGTAADYTF. CDR3 DNA sequence: TGTGCCAGTAGTATTGCTGGGACTGCGGCTGACTACACCTTC. The chain joins TRBV19 to TRBJ1-2, with D possibly being TRBD1 (5 bases). Germline values: CDR1 LNHDA, CDR2 SQIVND (reference sequence). Trimming shortened V by 3 bases and J by 10 bases, and 18 bases separated the two germline ends. This CDR3 has 14 amino acids.

The table lists this clone with a count of one. This chain connects TRBV5-1 to TRBJ1-3, with 7 positions matching TRBD1. This CDR3 is built from 15 residues. The V gene's germline CDR1 is SGHRS and CDR2 YFSETQ. With 3 bases clipped from V and 0 bases from J, the junction kept 3 bases outside the gene matches. CDR3 loop: CASSSSGGSGNTIYF. In DNA form, the CDR3 reads TGCGCCAGCAGCTCTTCAGGGGGCTCTGGAAACACCATATATTTT.

The CDR3 nucleotides read TGCAGTGCAACCGACCCGACTGAGCAGTTCTTC. Translated, it gives CSATDPTEQFF. This chain connects TRBV20-1 to TRBJ2-1; D unresolved. Germline CDR1 and CDR2: DFQATT and SNEGSKA (reference sequence). V lost 6 bases, J lost 9 bases, and 12 bases lay in between. CDR3 length: 11 amino acids.

The chain uses TRBV7-8 and TRBJ2-2; no firm D call. CDR3 size: 16 residues. The germline V and J ends were trimmed by 4 bases and 1 base, with 13 bases remaining between them. Germline loops: CDR1 SGHVS, CDR2 FQNEAQ. The CDR3 bases are TGTGCCAGCAGCTCCCGCGGCCAGATGAACACCGGGGAGCTGTTTTTT. Protein sequence: CASSSRGQMNTGELFF.

The chain combines TRBV2 with TRBJ2-5; TRBD2 agrees at 10 bases. Trimming at V came to 3 bases and at J to 5 bases, leaving 3 bases not matched to a gene. Germline assignment: CDR1 SNHLY and CDR2 FYNNEI. CDR3 length: 14 amino acids. The DNA of the CDR3 is TGTGCCAGCAGTGACGCAGCGGGAGGGGAGACCCAGTACTTC. The encoded protein is CASSDAAGGETQYF.

V usage is TRBV2 and J usage is TRBJ1-5, with 10 bases fitting TRBD1. This CDR3 is 15 amino acids long. Per the germline V gene, CDR1 is SNHLY and CDR2 is FYNNEI. V dropped 6 bases and J dropped 6; count of bases not matched to a gene: 8. The chain's CDR3 is CASSLRTGGFQPQHF. The CDR3 nucleotides are TGTGCCAGCAGCCTCAGGACAGGGGGGTTTCAGCCCCAGCATTTT.

This chain links TRBV18 with TRBJ1-2; D call uncertain. V lost 0 bases to trimming and J lost 4 bases, with 9 bases between them. There are 14 residues in the CDR3. Germline V gene lookup returns CDR1 KGHSH and CDR2 LQKENI. Here the CDR3 reads CASSPPVVAYGYTF. For the CDR3, the DNA is TGTGCCAGCTCACCACCGGTGGTGGCCTATGGCTACACCTTC.

CDR3 DNA: TGTGCCACCTCTCCCGGGGGCCGTCAGCCCCAGCATTTT. Amino acids: CATSPGGRQPQHF. The chain carries TRBV27 and TRBJ1-5, with TRBD1 as a possible D gene (6 bases). This CDR3 is built from 13 residues. CDR1 and CDR2 (germline): MNHEY, SMNVEV (reference sequence). Trimming took off 10 bases at V and 6 bases at J, with 16 bases between the two ends.

This clone turned up a few times. The chain uses TRBV18 and TRBJ1-3, with 9 bases identical to TRBD1. Germline loops: CDR1 KGHSH, CDR2 LQKENI. The CDR3 consists of 16 residues. V shed 3 bases, J shed 2 bases, and the junction held 5 bases outside the gene matches. CDR3 region: CASSPGGQGTGNTIYF. The CDR3 coding sequence is TGTGCCAGCTCACCCGGCGGACAGGGGACTGGAAACACCATATATTTT.

This chain connects TRBV5-4 to TRBJ2-7; maybe TRBD2 (6 bases). The CDR3 loop spans 15 amino acids. Germline-derived CDR1 and CDR2 are SGHNT and YYREEE (reference sequence). V was shortened by 0 bases and J by 3 bases, with 13 bases between the two germline ends. The CDR3 is CASSLDLAEFYEQYF. The CDR3 region has the DNA TGTGCCAGCAGCTTGGACTTAGCGGAGTTCTACGAGCAGTACTTC.

V gene TRBV28 combines with J gene TRBJ2-1; D is possibly TRBD2 (7 bases). Trimming took 6 bases from V and 5 from J, leaving 17 bases between them. CDR3 length: 15 residues. CDR1 and CDR2 from the germline V gene are MDHEN and SYDVKM. The CDR3: CASSVGGLGNNEQFF. DNA of the CDR3: TGTGCCAGCAGCGTCGGGGGGCTTGGGAACAATGAGCAGTTCTTC. Drawing the rest from reference TRBV28 and TRBJ2-1, the complete variable domain is DVKVTQSSRYLVKRTGEKVFLECVQDMDHENMFWYRQDPGLGLRLIYFSYDVKMKEKGDIPEGYSVSREKKERFSLILESASTNQTSMYLCASSVGGLGNNEQFFGPGTRLTVL.

This clone was observed once. The genes are TRBV5-6 and TRBJ1-3; D unclear. V was cut by 0 bases and J by 1 base, with 2 bases left in between. The germline V gene encodes CDR1 SGHDT and CDR2 YYEEEE. CDR3 length equals 13 residues. The CDR3 loop reads CASSLVSGNTIYF. DNA for the CDR3: TGTGCCAGCAGCTTGGTATCTGGAAACACCATATATTTT.

V and J are TRBV7-2 and TRBJ2-7; D might be TRBD2 (6 bases). CDR1 is SGHTA and CDR2 is FQGNSA in the germline V gene. The CDR3 spans 17 residues. Trimming removed 5 bases at V and 6 bases at J, with 26 bases between. The CDR3, as DNA: TGTGCCAGCAGCCCTTATGGCCAGGGACTCGTTTTGGGCGAGCAGTACTTC. It codes for CASSPYGQGLVLGEQYF. Complete variable domain (other parts from reference TRBV7-2 and TRBJ2-7): GAGVSQSPSNKVTEKGKDVELRCDPISGHTALYWYRQSLGQGLEFLIYFQGNSAPDKSGLPSDRFSAERTGGSVSTLTIQRTQQEDSAVYLCASSPYGQGLVLGEQYFGPGTRLTVT.

There are a few counts of this clone. J is TRBJ2-2 and V is TRBV12-1; the DNA was not compared with TRBD1, the D call given in the table. TRBV12-1 is a pseudogene segment. The CDR3 runs 15 residues. In DNA form, the CDR3 reads TGTGCCAGCAGTTCAACAGGGGTGGCGGCCGGGGAGCTGTTTTTT. Encoded protein: CASSSTGVAAGELFF.